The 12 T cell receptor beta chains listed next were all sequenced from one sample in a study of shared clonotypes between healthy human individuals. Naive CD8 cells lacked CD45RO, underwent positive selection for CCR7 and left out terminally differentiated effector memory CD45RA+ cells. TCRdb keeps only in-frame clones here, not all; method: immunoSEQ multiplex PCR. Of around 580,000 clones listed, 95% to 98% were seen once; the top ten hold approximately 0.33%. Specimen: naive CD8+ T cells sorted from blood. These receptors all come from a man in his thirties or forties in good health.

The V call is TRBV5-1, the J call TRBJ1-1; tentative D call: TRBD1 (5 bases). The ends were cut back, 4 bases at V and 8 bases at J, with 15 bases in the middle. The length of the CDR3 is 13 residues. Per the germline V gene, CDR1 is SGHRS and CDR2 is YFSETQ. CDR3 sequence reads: CASSRYGTSEAFF. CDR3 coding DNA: TGCGCCAGCAGCAGATACGGGACGTCAGAAGCTTTCTTT.

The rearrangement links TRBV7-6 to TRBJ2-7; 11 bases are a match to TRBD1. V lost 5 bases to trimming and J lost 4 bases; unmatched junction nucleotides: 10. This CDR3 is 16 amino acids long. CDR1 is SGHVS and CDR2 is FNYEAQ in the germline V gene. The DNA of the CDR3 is TGTGCCAGCAGCGCAGAGCCGGGACAGGGGGTTTACGAGCAGTACTTC. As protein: CASSAEPGQGVYEQYF. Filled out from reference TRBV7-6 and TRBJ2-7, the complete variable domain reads GAGVSQSPRYKVTKRGQDVALRCDPISGHVSLYWYRQALGQGPEFLTYFNYEAQQDKSGLPNDRFSAERPEGSISTLTIQRTEQRDSAMYRCASSAEPGQGVYEQYFGPGTRLTVT.

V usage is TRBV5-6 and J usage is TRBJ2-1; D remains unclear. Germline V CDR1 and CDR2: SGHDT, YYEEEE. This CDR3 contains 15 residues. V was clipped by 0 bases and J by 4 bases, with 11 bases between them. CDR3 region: CASSLDLSEYNEQFF. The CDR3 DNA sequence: TGTGCCAGCAGCTTGGATTTGTCCGAATACAATGAGCAGTTCTTC.

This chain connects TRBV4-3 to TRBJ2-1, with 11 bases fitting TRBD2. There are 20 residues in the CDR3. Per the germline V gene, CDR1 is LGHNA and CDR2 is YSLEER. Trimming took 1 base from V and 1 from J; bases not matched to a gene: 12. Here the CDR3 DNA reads TGCGCCAGCAGCCAAGGACTAGCGGGAATATCGGTGTCGTCCTACAATGAGCAGTTCTTC. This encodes CASSQGLAGISVSSYNEQFF.

In DNA form, the CDR3 reads TGTGCCAGCAGCTTAGAGCGGGAAGGTTTTACCGGGGAGCTGTTTTTT. Its protein is CASSLEREGFTGELFF. The chain employs TRBV7-8 and TRBJ2-2; 7 bases are shared with TRBD2. Losses at the gene ends were 1 base for V and 5 bases for J; bases not matched to a gene: 7. This CDR3 is 16 amino acids long. In germline, CDR1 is SGHVS, CDR2 FQNEAQ.

CDR3 region: CASSSPYGGLRPYEQYF. CDR3 nucleotides: TGTGCCAGCAGCTCCCCCTACGGGGGCTTACGACCCTACGAGCAGTACTTC. The rearrangement links TRBV7-9 to TRBJ2-7, with D perhaps matching TRBD1 or TRBD2 (6 bases each). Deletions cut 4 bases from V and 2 bases from J, with 21 bases between. This CDR3 has 17 residues. Per germline, CDR1 SEHNR and CDR2 FQNEAQ (reference sequence).

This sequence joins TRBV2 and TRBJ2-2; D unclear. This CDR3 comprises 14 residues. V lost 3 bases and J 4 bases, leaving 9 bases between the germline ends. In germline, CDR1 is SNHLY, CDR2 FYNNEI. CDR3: CASSEVTVTGELFF. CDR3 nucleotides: TGTGCCAGCAGTGAGGTCACCGTCACCGGGGAGCTGTTTTTT.

CDR3 region: CASSLVGQGFGEQYF. CDR3 in DNA: TGTGCCAGCAGCTTAGTGGGGCAGGGGTTTGGCGAGCAGTACTTC. This chain joins TRBV13 and TRBJ2-7; TRBD1 might be the D (6 bases). Germline V CDR1 and CDR2: PRHDT, FYEKMQ (reference sequence). V was cut by 1 base and J by 6 bases, with 16 bases left in between. This CDR3 spans 15 amino acids.

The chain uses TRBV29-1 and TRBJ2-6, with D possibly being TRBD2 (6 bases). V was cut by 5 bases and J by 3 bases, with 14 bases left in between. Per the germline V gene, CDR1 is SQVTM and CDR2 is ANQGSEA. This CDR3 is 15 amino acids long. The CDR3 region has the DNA TGCAGCGTTCTGGGCTCGGGGGTTGGGGCCAACGTCCTGACTTTC. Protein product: CSVLGSGVGANVLTF.

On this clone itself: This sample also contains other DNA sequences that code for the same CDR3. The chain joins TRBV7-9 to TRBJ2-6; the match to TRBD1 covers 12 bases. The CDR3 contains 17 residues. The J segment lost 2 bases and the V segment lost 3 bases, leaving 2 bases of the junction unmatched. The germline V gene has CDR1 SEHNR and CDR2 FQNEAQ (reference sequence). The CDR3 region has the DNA TGTGCCAGCAGCTTGGGGACAGGGGGCGCTGGGGCCAACGTCCTGACTTTC. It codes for CASSLGTGGAGANVLTF.

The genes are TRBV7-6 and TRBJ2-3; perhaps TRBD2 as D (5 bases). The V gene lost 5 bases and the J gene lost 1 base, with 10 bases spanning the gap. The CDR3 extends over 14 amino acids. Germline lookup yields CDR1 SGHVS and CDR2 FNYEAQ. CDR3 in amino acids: CASSESGGTDTQYF. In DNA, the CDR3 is TGTGCCAGCAGCGAATCCGGGGGCACAGATACGCAGTATTTT.

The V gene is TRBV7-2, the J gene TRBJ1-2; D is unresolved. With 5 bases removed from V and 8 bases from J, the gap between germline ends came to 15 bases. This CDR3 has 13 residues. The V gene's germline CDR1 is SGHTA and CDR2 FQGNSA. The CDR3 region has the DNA TGTGCCAGCAGCCTCGGAGGAGGTAACGGCTACACCTTC. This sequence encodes CASSLGGGNGYTF.